These 6 T cell receptor beta chains originate from one sample sequenced in a study of blood T cell repertoires in COVID-19. The table came from immunoSEQ multiplex PCR; TCRdb's copy has only in-frame clones and leaves some out. The sample has 390,000 or so clones; approximately 87% are singletons. Material: PBMCs or T cells enriched from blood (not recorded which). The receptors stem from a woman aged 45-65 years who had recovered from COVID-19.

This chain links TRBV12-3 or TRBV12-4 with TRBJ1-4; D is unresolved. The ends were cut back, 2 bases at V and 8 bases at J, with 9 bases in the middle. The CDR3 spans 13 residues. This chain's CDR3 is CASSLLGGEKLFF. The CDR3 bases are TGTGCCAGCAGTTTATTAGGAGGCGAAAAACTGTTTTTT.

The V gene is TRBV10-3, the J gene TRBJ1-2; a weak D match, TRBD1 (5 bases). CDR1 and CDR2 from the germline V gene are ENHRY and SYGVKD. CDR3 length equals 12 residues. V lost 4 bases and J lost 6, with 9 bases in between. As DNA, the CDR3 is TGTGCCATCAGTGCCGCGACAGATGGCTACACCTTC. Residues: CAISAATDGYTF.

This chain uses TRBV14 with TRBJ1-1; 9 positions match TRBD1. The J segment lost 5 bases and the V segment lost 4 bases, leaving 2 bases of the junction unmatched. The CDR3 loop spans 13 amino acids. Germline V gene sequence: CDR1 SGHDN, CDR2 FVKESK. The CDR3 here is CASSPTGGTEAFF. The CDR3 nucleotides read TGTGCCAGCAGCCCGACAGGGGGGACTGAAGCTTTCTTT.

J is TRBJ2-7 and V is TRBV4-1; no definite D call. The V and J ends lost 3 bases and 7 bases respectively, with 13 bases between them. CDR1 and CDR2 from the germline V gene are MGHRA and YSYEKL. There are 13 residues in the CDR3. CDR3 nucleotides: TGCGCCAGCAGCCAGATCCCGCTCGGGGAGCAGTACTTC. Translation: CASSQIPLGEQYF.

The chain combines TRBV28 with TRBJ1-2, with 9 nucleotides matching TRBD1. The CDR3 runs to 15 residues. CDR1 is MDHEN and CDR2 is SYDVKM in the germline V gene. J gave up 0 bases and V 5 bases, and 4 bases lay outside the gene matches. CDR3 nucleotides: TGTGCCAGCAGTGCCTGGACAGGGGCTAACTATGGCTACACCTTC. It is translated as CASSAWTGANYGYTF.

This chain links TRBV28 with TRBJ1-2, with D tentatively TRBD1 (6 bases). Trimming left V 7 bases short and J 8 bases short, with 23 bases between. CDR1 and CDR2 (germline): MDHEN, SYDVKM. The CDR3 covers 15 residues. The CDR3 is CASTLVTGGLKGYTF. CDR3 nucleotides: TGTGCCAGCACGCTGGTGACAGGTGGGCTTAAGGGCTACACCTTC.